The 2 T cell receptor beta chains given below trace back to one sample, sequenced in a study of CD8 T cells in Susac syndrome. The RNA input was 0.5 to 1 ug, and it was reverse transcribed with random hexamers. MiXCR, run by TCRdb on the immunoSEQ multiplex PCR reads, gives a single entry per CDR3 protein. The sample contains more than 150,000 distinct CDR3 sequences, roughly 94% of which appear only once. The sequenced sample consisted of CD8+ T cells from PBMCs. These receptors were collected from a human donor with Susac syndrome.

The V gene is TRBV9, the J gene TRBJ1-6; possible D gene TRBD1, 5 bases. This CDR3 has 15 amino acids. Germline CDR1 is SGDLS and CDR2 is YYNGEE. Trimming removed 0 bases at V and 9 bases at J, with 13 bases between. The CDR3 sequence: CASSVGGGSASPLHF. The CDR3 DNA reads TGTGCCAGCAGCGTAGGTGGGGGGTCGGCTTCACCCCTCCACTTT.

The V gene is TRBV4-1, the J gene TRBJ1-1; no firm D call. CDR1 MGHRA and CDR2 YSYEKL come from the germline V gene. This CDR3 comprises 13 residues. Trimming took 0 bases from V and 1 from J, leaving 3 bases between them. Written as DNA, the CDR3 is TGCGCCAGCAGCCAAGAGACGAACACTGAAGCTTTCTTT. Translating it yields CASSQETNTEAFF.